This entry is about one TCR beta chain. Its antigen is still unknown. 60 Vbeta and 13 Jbeta primers were used in PCR. Using immunoSEQ multiplex PCR, the repertoire was profiled, and TCRdb retains in-frame clones only, with some absent. The profile shows 200,000 to 300,000 clones, about 81% of them singletons. This sample was taken from a study of cytomegalovirus exposure and HLA in healthy donors. Donors counted as nominally healthy when sampled, yet unrecorded immune exposures were likely. This CDR3 is built from 14 residues. Germline CDR1 SGHAT, CDR2 FQNNGV. V dropped 1 base and J dropped 5; count of bases not matched to a gene: 4. General study results and limits: Researchers catalogued 150 or so TCR beta chains as cytomegalovirus-associated.

The sequence was collected from a woman aged 55-75 years in good health and CMV-seropositive. Sequencing was performed on PBMCs. The rearrangement joins TRBV11-2 to TRBJ1-1; 7 positions agree with TRBD1. This CDR3 is CASSLGQGDTEAFF. In DNA, the CDR3 is TGTGCCAGCAGCTTAGGACAGGGAGATACTGAAGCTTTCTTT. The variable domain in full, with the rest retrieved from reference TRBV11-2 and TRBJ1-1, is EAGVAQSPRYKIIEKRQSVAFWCNPISGHATLYWYQQILGQGPKLLIQFQNNGVVDDSQLPKDRFSAERLKGVDSTLKIQPAKLEDSAVYLCASSLGQGDTEAFFGQGTRLTVV.